Shown below are 13 T cell receptor beta chains from a single sample sequenced in a study of OX40 agonist ivuxolimab in advanced cancers. Libraries were prepared through the immunoSEQ multiplex PCR assay. The clones in this table, taken by TCRdb from immuneACCESS, are in-frame only. Not every clone is retained; where verified, under half of the shortfall comes from an unresolved V gene, and the cause of the rest is unknown. Counted in this sample were 15,000 or so clones; 77% of them appeared once. Around a third of the sample rests with the top ten. The sequencing used CD4+ or CD8+ T cells sorted from blood, collected in a trial of the OX40 agonist ivuxolimab. These receptors all come from an adult with an advanced solid tumor such as melanoma, head and neck, liver or kidney cancer.

The chain joins TRBV5-6 to TRBJ1-2; D perhaps matches TRBD1 (5 bases). Germline CDR1 SGHDT, CDR2 YYEEEE. The length of the CDR3 is 15 residues. V was pared by 0 bases and J by 4 bases, with 13 bases between. The DNA of the CDR3 is TGTGCCAGCAGCTTGGCTGACAGTTTGCTCTATGGCTACACCTTC. Protein product: CASSLADSLLYGYTF.

The chain employs TRBV14 and TRBJ2-5; D is perhaps TRBD1 (5 bases). CDR3 length: 14 amino acids. Germline V gene lookup returns CDR1 SGHDN and CDR2 FVKESK. The V end lost 4 bases, the J end lost 1 base, and 10 bases lay between the germline ends. The CDR3 protein is CASSPGHFQETQYF. CDR3 nucleotide sequence: TGTGCCAGCAGCCCAGGACATTTCCAAGAGACCCAGTACTTC.

The chain couples TRBV29-1 to TRBJ2-1; TRBD1 aligns across 9 bases. CDR3 length equals 14 residues. The trim removed 1 base at V and 5 bases at J, leaving 3 bases unmatched. The germline V gene encodes CDR1 SQVTM and CDR2 ANQGSEA. CDR3 sequence: CSVEGDRDNNEQFF. In DNA form, the CDR3 reads TGCAGCGTTGAAGGGGACAGGGATAACAATGAGCAGTTCTTC.

The V and J genes are TRBV6-5 and TRBJ1-2; D remains unclear. The CDR3 is 11 amino acids. Per the germline V gene, CDR1 is MNHEY and CDR2 is SVGAGI. V gave up 4 bases and J gave up 6 bases, with 6 bases separating them. The CDR3 is CASSSADGYTF. The CDR3 DNA is TGTGCCAGCAGTTCCGCGGATGGCTACACCTTC.

This clone has just one count. The CDR3 reads CASSPEGWNTEAFF. DNA of the CDR3: TGTGCCAGCAGCCCGGAGGGGTGGAACACTGAAGCTTTCTTT. The chain joins TRBV6-5 to TRBJ1-1, with D possibly being TRBD1 (5 bases). Germline values: CDR1 MNHEY, CDR2 SVGAGI. V lost 6 bases to trimming and J lost 1 base, with 12 bases between them. This CDR3 is 14 amino acids long.

J is TRBJ1-4 and V is TRBV27; D is possibly TRBD1 (6 bases). This CDR3 spans 15 amino acids. The V gene's germline CDR1 is MNHEY and CDR2 SMNVEV (reference sequence). V lost 7 bases and J 3 bases, leaving 15 bases between the germline ends. In DNA form, the CDR3 reads TGTGCCAGCACCTTTCGGGGGGCATCTAATGAAAAACTGTTTTTT. Encoded protein: CASTFRGASNEKLFF.

The chain has TRBV7-9 and TRBJ1-2; tentatively, D is TRBD1 (5 bases). Trimming left V 11 bases short and J 3 bases short, with 10 bases between. This CDR3 comprises 11 residues. The germline CDR1 and CDR2 sequences are SEHNR and FQNEAQ (reference sequence). The CDR3 sequence is CAAPGDYGYTF. Here the CDR3 DNA reads TGTGCCGCCCCGGGGGACTATGGCTACACCTTC.

The chain recombines TRBV5-6 with TRBJ2-7; D remains unclear. V lost 3 bases to trimming and J lost 5 bases, with 9 bases between them. Germline loops: CDR1 SGHDT, CDR2 YYEEEE. The CDR3 runs to 12 residues. The CDR3 region has the DNA TGTGCCAGCAGCTCCGACCTCGACGAGCAGTACTTC. Translating gives CASSSDLDEQYF.

In its sample, this clone is medium-sized. The CDR3 loop reads CASSSSITYEQYF. As DNA, the CDR3 is TGTGCCAGCAGTTCTAGTATCACCTACGAGCAGTACTTC. The chain has TRBV6-5 and TRBJ2-7; D is undetermined. The length of the CDR3 is 13 residues. Trimming removed 4 bases at V and 2 bases at J, with 9 bases between. Germline lookup yields CDR1 MNHEY and CDR2 SVGAGI.

The chain links TRBV6-1 to TRBJ1-6; TRBD1 aligns across 9 bases. The germline CDR1 and CDR2 sequences are MNHNS and SASEGT. After removal of 2 bases from V and 10 bases from J, the junction contained 6 bases not matched to a gene. CDR3 length equals 15 residues. In DNA, the CDR3 is TGTGCCAGCAGTGAAATGAGACAGGGGGTGTCACCCCTCCACTTT. It translates to CASSEMRQGVSPLHF.

The chain recombines TRBV19 with TRBJ1-5, with D possibly TRBD1 on 6 matching bases. Between the trimmed V and J ends, which lost 1 base and 1 base, there was a span of 8 bases. There are 15 residues in the CDR3. Looked up from germline, CDR1 is LNHDA and CDR2 is SQIVND (reference sequence). The CDR3 DNA is TGTGCCAGTAGTATAGTACAGGGAAGCAATCAGCCCCAGCATTTT. Amino acid sequence: CASSIVQGSNQPQHF.

V and J are TRBV19 and TRBJ2-3; D may be TRBD2 (5 bases). CDR1 and CDR2 from the germline V gene are LNHDA and SQIVND (reference sequence). V lost 3 bases, J lost 3 bases, and 19 bases lay in between. This CDR3 has 17 residues. The CDR3 region has the DNA TGTGCCAGTAGTATTCGCGGACCGGAGGCTAGGACAGATACGCAGTATTTT. The encoded protein is CASSIRGPEARTDTQYF.

The rearrangement uses TRBV21-1 and TRBJ2-1; TRBD1, the table's D call, was not compared with the DNA. TRBV21-1 is described as a pseudogene. CDR3 length equals 15 residues. CDR3 nucleotides: TGTGCCAGCAGCAAGGGACAGGGGGCCGGGAATGAGCAGTTCTTC. It is translated as CASSKGQGAGNEQFF.